This TCR beta chain came from a study of T cell repertoires in cytomegalovirus infection. Study-level information: Recently identified HLA-C-restricted and well-studied HLA-B-restricted CMV epitopes were used.

From germline, CDR1 is MNHGY and CDR2 SAAAGT. There are 14 residues in the CDR3. V shed 2 bases and J 7 bases; nucleotides not matched to a gene: 5. MiXCR was run by TCRdb on the reads, yielding one entry per CDR3 protein. The sample records hundreds of thousands of distinct CDR3 sequences, roughly 30% being singletons. This clonotype came up a few times. Antigen unknown. The receptor was isolated from a human donor in good health (CMV status not recorded). Some clones in this sample may be carry-over from other donors' samples. The chain combines TRBV6-8 with TRBJ2-7; TRBD1 agrees at 10 bases. This specimen consisted of cultured PBMCs, obtained from culture after CMV antigen stimulation. As DNA, the CDR3 is TGTGCCAGCAGTTACGGGACAGGGGTTTTAGAGCAGTACTTC. Amino acid sequence: CASSYGTGVLEQYF.